The 30 T cell receptor beta chains listed next were all sequenced from one sample in a study of metastatic and nonmetastatic thyroid tumors. All patients were treatment-naive before thyroid surgery. TCRdb re-analyzed the PCR reads through MiXCR. The sample consists of approximately 31,000 clones, more than 25% of them appearing once. The sequencing sample was made of blood. The origin of the receptors is a female donor with papillary thyroid cancer or a benign thyroid nodule (not recorded which). Some clones in this sample may be carry-over from other donors' samples.

The V call is TRBV7-2, the J call TRBJ2-7; D unresolved. Germline CDR1 and CDR2: SGHTA and FQGNSA. V lost 2 bases, J lost 2 bases, and 7 bases lay in between. The CDR3 consists of 13 residues. Written as DNA, the CDR3 is TGTGCCAGCAGCTTAAACGGACCCTACGAGCAGTACTTC. It translates to CASSLNGPYEQYF.

The V call is TRBV11-3, the J call TRBJ1-5; no clear D gene. This CDR3 contains 18 residues. Trimming stripped 3 bases from V and 2 bases from J, with 20 bases between. Germline V gene data show CDR1 as SGHNT and CDR2 as YENEEA. In nucleotides, the CDR3 is TGTGCCAGCAGCTTTAGTACCGTTCCGGGCACCTGCAATCAGCCCCAGCATTTT. Its protein product is CASSFSTVPGTCNQPQHF.

The V call is TRBV20-1, the J call TRBJ1-5; TRBD1 agrees at 7 bases. This CDR3 is 12 amino acids long. Germline V lookup: CDR1 DFQATT, CDR2 SNEGSKA (reference sequence). V shed 4 bases, J shed 5 bases, and the junction held 2 bases outside the gene matches. The CDR3 spells CSATDRDQPQHF. The CDR3 DNA follows: TGCAGTGCTACCGACAGGGATCAGCCCCAGCATTTT.

This chain links TRBV6-2 or TRBV6-3 with TRBJ1-1; D gene unclear. This CDR3 is built from 13 residues. Germline V gene sequence: CDR1 MNHEY, CDR2 SVGEGT. The V end lost 0 bases, the J end lost 6 bases, and 8 bases lay between the germline ends. The CDR3 loop reads CASSYSRAAEAFF. The DNA for the CDR3 is TGTGCCAGCAGTTACTCGAGGGCTGCTGAAGCTTTCTTT.

The chain uses TRBV6-2 or TRBV6-3 and TRBJ2-7; D is perhaps TRBD1 (6 bases). The length of the CDR3 is 13 residues. The germline V gene encodes CDR1 MNHEY and CDR2 SVGEGT. The V gene lost 6 bases and the J gene lost 3 bases, with 12 bases spanning the gap. CDR3 amino acids: CASRREQGYEQYF. Written as DNA, the CDR3 is TGTGCCAGCAGACGCGAACAGGGCTACGAGCAGTACTTC.

This clone occurred a few times. The CDR3 here is CASSLNTGELFF. The CDR3 DNA follows: TGTGCCAGCAGCCTCAACACCGGGGAGCTGTTTTTT. The chain links TRBV12-3 or TRBV12-4 to TRBJ2-2; D uncertain. The CDR3 contains 12 residues. Trimming stripped 6 bases from V and 2 bases from J, with 4 bases between.

This clone was detected a few times. The gene calls are TRBV6-4 and TRBJ2-3, with D possibly matching TRBD2 (5 bases). Germline CDR1 is MRHNA and CDR2 is SNTAGT. CDR3 length equals 14 residues. V shed 0 bases and J shed 1 base, with 5 bases lying between them. CDR3 in amino acids: CASSDSGGTDTQYF. The CDR3 DNA is TGTGCCAGCAGTGACTCCGGGGGCACAGATACGCAGTATTTT.

The rearrangement joins TRBV5-6 to TRBJ2-7, with D maybe TRBD2 (5 bases). V was shortened by 4 bases and J by 2 bases, with 19 bases between the two germline ends. Per the germline V gene, CDR1 is SGHDT and CDR2 is YYEEEE. The CDR3 has 16 residues. The CDR3 DNA is TGTGCCAGCAGCCCGGGAATGGGCCGATTCCCCTACGAGCAGTACTTC. Protein sequence: CASSPGMGRFPYEQYF.

This clone was picked up many times. V is TRBV7-6 and J is TRBJ1-4; D possibly corresponds to TRBD1 (6 bases). The CDR3 consists of 12 residues. Trimming cost V 3 bases and J 11 bases, with 10 bases left between them. Germline CDR1 and CDR2: SGHVS and FNYEAQ. The DNA of the CDR3 is TGTGCCAGCAGCTTGGAGGGGGTGAAACTGTTTTTT. Protein sequence: CASSLEGVKLFF.

V and J are TRBV12-3 or TRBV12-4 and TRBJ1-1, with D maybe TRBD1 (5 bases). This CDR3 has 14 amino acids. Trimming stripped 7 bases from V and 1 base from J, with 13 bases between. CDR3 bases: TGTGCCAGCACCCACCTAGGGGAGAACACTGAAGCTTTCTTT. Translated, it gives CASTHLGENTEAFF.

This clone was detected only a few times. This chain links TRBV19 with TRBJ1-2; D remains unclear. The CDR3 spans 13 residues. CDR1 is LNHDA and CDR2 is SQIVND in the germline V gene (reference sequence). V was shortened by 2 bases and J by 4 bases, with 8 bases between the two germline ends. CDR3 coding DNA: TGTGCCAGTAGTATATCCGAGGGCTATGGCTACACCTTC. This encodes CASSISEGYGYTF. Complete variable domain (other parts from reference TRBV19 and TRBJ1-2): DGGITQSPKYLFRKEGQNVTLSCEQNLNHDAMYWYRQDPGQGLRLIYYSQIVNDFQKGDIAEGYSVSREKKESFPLTVTSAQKNPTAFYLCASSISEGYGYTFGSGTRLTVV.

Notes on this clone: A much bigger clone sits one base away, suggesting this may be a read error. The chain recombines TRBV5-4 with TRBJ2-7; D is possibly TRBD2 (6 bases). The V gene lost 5 bases and the J gene lost 6 bases, with 21 bases spanning the gap. The CDR3 contains 15 residues. Per germline, CDR1 SGHNT and CDR2 YYREEE (reference sequence). The CDR3 DNA reads TGTGCCAGCAGACGAACCGCGGGACGGGGCGGCGAGCAGTACTTC. Translated: CASRRTAGRGGEQYF.

This clone was found a few times. The rearrangement joins TRBV12-3 or TRBV12-4 to TRBJ2-5, with 9 bases identical to TRBD1. J was trimmed by 4 bases and V by 4 bases; bases with no gene match: 1. The CDR3 is 13 amino acids. CDR3 sequence: CASSSGQGETQYF. In DNA, the CDR3 is TGTGCCAGCAGTTCGGGACAGGGAGAGACCCAGTACTTC.

This clone was recorded many times. The chain combines TRBV20-1 with TRBJ2-4; D unresolved. The germline V and J ends were trimmed by 8 bases and 3 bases, with 8 bases remaining between them. The CDR3 is 11 residues long. In germline, CDR1 is DFQATT, CDR2 SNEGSKA (reference sequence). CDR3 in DNA: TGCAGTACCCCGAACAAAAACATTCAGTACTTC. Translation gives CSTPNKNIQYF.

Ten or more counts support this clone. The chain joins TRBV18 to TRBJ1-1, with D unclear. Trimming stripped 0 bases from V and 4 bases from J, with 6 bases between. Germline CDR1 KGHSH, CDR2 LQKENI. The CDR3 contains 13 residues. The CDR3 DNA follows: TGTGCCAGCTCACCACCTAGGGTCACTGAAGCTTTCTTT. It specifies CASSPPRVTEAFF.

The chain is built from TRBV5-1 and TRBJ2-2; possibly TRBD2 for D (5 bases). Trimming removed 4 bases from V and 7 bases from J, with 17 bases in between. Per the germline V gene, CDR1 is SGHRS and CDR2 is YFSETQ. This CDR3 contains 15 residues. CDR3 protein: CASSRIARTVGELFF. CDR3 in DNA: TGCGCCAGCAGCCGTATAGCGAGAACCGTCGGGGAGCTGTTTTTT.

In this sample, this clone turned up a few times. The J gene is TRBJ1-2, the V gene TRBV4-2; D unresolved. This CDR3 region has 12 residues. Per the germline V gene, CDR1 is LGHNA and CDR2 is YNFKEQ. V was cut by 3 bases and J by 0 bases, with 2 bases left in between. CDR3 in amino acids: CASSQANYGYTF. The CDR3, as DNA: TGTGCCAGCAGCCAGGCTAACTATGGCTACACCTTC.

This clone ranks as medium-sized. The V call is TRBV6-5, the J call TRBJ2-7, with D perhaps TRBD1 (5 bases). The V end was cut by 4 bases, the J end by 1 base, with 20 bases between. The germline V gene encodes CDR1 MNHEY and CDR2 SVGAGI. The CDR3 loop spans 17 amino acids. CDR3: CASSLTTRTRGSYEQYF. For the CDR3, the DNA is TGTGCCAGCAGTTTAACTACCAGGACAAGGGGATCCTACGAGCAGTACTTC.

In this sample, this clone turned up a few times. The chain joins TRBV6-6 to TRBJ2-3; D not certain. Per the germline V gene, CDR1 is MNHNY and CDR2 is SVGAGI (reference sequence). V lost 0 bases and J lost 2, with 6 bases in between. The CDR3 spans 14 residues. In DNA, the CDR3 is TGTGCCAGCAGTTACTCGAGCTCCACAGATACGCAGTATTTT. The encoded protein is CASSYSSSTDTQYF.

The V and J genes are TRBV6-1 and TRBJ1-6; D is perhaps TRBD1 (5 bases). Germline CDR1 MNHNS, CDR2 SASEGT. V was shortened by 6 bases and J by 5 bases, with 14 bases between the two germline ends. This CDR3 region has 15 residues. The CDR3 DNA follows: TGTGCCAGCAGGAACTCCGGGACGAATAATTCACCCCTCCACTTT. Translating gives CASRNSGTNNSPLHF.

This clone was detected a few times. The rearrangement links TRBV6-1 to TRBJ2-7; the D is unclear. CDR3 size: 15 residues. The germline V and J ends were trimmed by 7 bases and 0 bases, with 16 bases remaining between them. The germline gives CDR1 MNHNS, CDR2 SASEGT. CDR3 sequence reads: CASTPPPAGSYEQYF. The DNA of the CDR3 is TGTGCCAGCACCCCCCCGCCCGCAGGCTCCTACGAGCAGTACTTC.

There are a few counts of this clone. The CDR3 is CASSTVLSSYEQYF. The CDR3 bases are TGTGCCAGCTCCACCGTCCTCAGCTCCTACGAGCAGTACTTC. The chain couples TRBV28 to TRBJ2-7; no clear D. There are 14 residues in the CDR3. V shed 8 bases and J shed 0 bases, with 14 bases lying between them. Germline V CDR1 and CDR2: MDHEN, SYDVKM. Complete variable domain (other parts from reference TRBV28 and TRBJ2-7): DVKVTQSSRYLVKRTGEKVFLECVQDMDHENMFWYRQDPGLGLRLIYFSYDVKMKEKGDIPEGYSVSREKKERFSLILESASTNQTSMYLCASSTVLSSYEQYFGPGTRLTVT.

This clone has at least ten counts. The chain recombines TRBV15 with TRBJ2-1; TRBD2 aligns across 10 bases. J gave up 4 bases and V 2 bases, and 5 bases lay outside the gene matches. CDR3 length: 16 amino acids. The V gene's germline CDR1 is LNHNV and CDR2 YYDKDF (reference sequence). The CDR3 bases are TGTGCCACCAGCAGAAAAGGGACTAGCGCATACAATGAGCAGTTCTTC. Its translation is CATSRKGTSAYNEQFF.

This clone appeared once. The rearrangement joins TRBV5-1 to TRBJ2-3; 8 nucleotides agree with TRBD1. The CDR3 contains 16 residues. The V gene end was trimmed by 4 bases and the J gene end by 0 bases; junction bases not matched to a gene: 7. In germline, CDR1 is SGHRS, CDR2 YFSETQ. The CDR3 DNA is TGCGCCAGCAGCACCCGGACAGGGACTAGCACAGATACGCAGTATTTT. This translates into CASSTRTGTSTDTQYF. Using reference TRBV5-1 and TRBJ2-3 for the parts outside the CDR3, the full variable domain is KAGVTQTPRYLIKTRGQQVTLSCSPISGHRSVSWYQQTPGQGLQFLFEYFSETQRNKGNFPGRFSGRQFSNSRSEMNVSTLELGDSALYLCASSTRTGTSTDTQYFGPGTRLTVL.

This clone was detected only a few times. The rearrangement links TRBV19 to TRBJ2-1, with D uncertain. Germline V lookup: CDR1 LNHDA, CDR2 SQIVND (reference sequence). V lost 3 bases and J 5 bases, leaving 14 bases between the germline ends. The CDR3 sequence is 15 residues long. The CDR3 DNA follows: TGTGCCAGTAGTATTGGACCTTTAGAACACAATGAGCAGTTCTTC. Translation gives CASSIGPLEHNEQFF. Together with reference TRBV19 and TRBJ2-1, the CDR3 gives the full variable domain: DGGITQSPKYLFRKEGQNVTLSCEQNLNHDAMYWYRQDPGQGLRLIYYSQIVNDFQKGDIAEGYSVSREKKESFPLTVTSAQKNPTAFYLCASSIGPLEHNEQFFGPGTRLTVL.

This clone was detected only a few times. The chain joins TRBV20-1 to TRBJ2-7, with 8 bases identical to TRBD2. The CDR3 loop spans 12 amino acids. The germline gives CDR1 DFQATT, CDR2 SNEGSKA (reference sequence). The CDR3 DNA sequence: TGCAGAGTTAGCGGGAACGCCTACGAGCAGTACTTC. As protein: CRVSGNAYEQYF.

The CDR3 here is CASSRLGLAGGYNEQFF. The CDR3 bases are TGCGCCAGCAGCCGCTTGGGACTAGCGGGGGGGTACAATGAGCAGTTCTTC. V usage is TRBV4-1 and J usage is TRBJ2-1; 16 nucleotides line up with TRBD2. The CDR3 is 17 residues long. Germline loops: CDR1 MGHRA, CDR2 YSYEKL. After removal of 4 bases from V and 4 bases from J, the junction contained 4 bases not matched to a gene.

This clone was observed a handful of times. The chain links TRBV2 to TRBJ1-1; D might be TRBD1 (5 bases). The germline CDR1 and CDR2 sequences are SNHLY and FYNNEI. The CDR3 is 15 amino acids. The V gene lost 6 bases and the J gene lost 4 bases, with 18 bases spanning the gap. CDR3 region: CASRQQVGGVTEAFF. CDR3 nucleotide sequence: TGTGCCAGCAGGCAGCAGGTCGGGGGGGTCACTGAAGCTTTCTTT.

This chain links TRBV28 with TRBJ2-1, with a weak D call TRBD1 (6 bases). Germline V gene lookup returns CDR1 MDHEN and CDR2 SYDVKM. The CDR3 loop spans 15 amino acids. Trimming left V 8 bases short and J 8 bases short, with 22 bases between. CDR3 nucleotide sequence: TGTGCCAGCTCCCTTCGAAGCGGATACAGGGATGAGCAGTTCTTC. Translation: CASSLRSGYRDEQFF.

Only a few counts were recorded for this clone. The chain combines TRBV28 with TRBJ1-2; possible D gene TRBD1, 6 bases. CDR3 length: 15 amino acids. In germline, CDR1 is MDHEN, CDR2 SYDVKM. V was clipped by 2 bases and J by 4 bases, with 14 bases between them. The CDR3 spells CASSLDQGILYGYTF. DNA for the CDR3: TGTGCCAGCAGTTTAGACCAGGGGATCCTCTATGGCTACACCTTC.